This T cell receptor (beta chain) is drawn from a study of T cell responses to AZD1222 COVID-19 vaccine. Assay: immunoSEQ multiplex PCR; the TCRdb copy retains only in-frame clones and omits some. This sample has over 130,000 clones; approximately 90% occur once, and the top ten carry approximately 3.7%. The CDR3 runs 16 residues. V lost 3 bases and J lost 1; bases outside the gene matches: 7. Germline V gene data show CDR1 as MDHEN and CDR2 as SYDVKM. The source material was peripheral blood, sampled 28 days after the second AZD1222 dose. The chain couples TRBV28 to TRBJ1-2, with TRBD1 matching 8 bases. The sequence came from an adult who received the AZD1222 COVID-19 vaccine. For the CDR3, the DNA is TGTGCCAGCAGTTTGGCGCCAGGGGGCGTTAACTATGGCTACACCTTC. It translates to CASSLAPGGVNYGYTF.